These T cell receptor beta chains were read from a single sample in a study of shared clonotypes between healthy human individuals. Sequencing was performed with immunoSEQ multiplex PCR; in TCRdb, only in-frame clones are kept and a portion is missing. This repertoire shows about 600,000 clones, 97% found once; its top ten account for approximately 0.057%. The sample was naive CD4+ T cells sorted from blood. The receptors originated from a woman younger than 45 in good health. Both conserved end residues are part of each CDR3. The D gene is left open where the match is weak. The size entry is marked missing in some rows and otherwise reads once, few, many or a size class.

v_call,clone_size,d_call,j_call,cdr3_aa,cdr3_nt
TRBV13,NA,NA,TRBJ1-2,CASSFRQSGGYGYTF,TGTGCCAGCAGCTTCAGACAGAGTGGGGGATATGGCTACACCTTC
TRBV21-1,NA,NA,TRBJ2-3,CASSKVGTTKADTQYF,TGTGCCAGCAGCAAGGTAGGGACGACAAAGGCAGATACGCAGTATTTT
TRBV7-9,NA,NA,TRBJ2-1,CASSYEGYNEQFF,TGTGCCAGCAGCTACGAGGGCTACAATGAGCAGTTCTTC
TRBV7-2,NA,NA,TRBJ1-5,CASKKFGDNQPQHF,TGTGCCAGCAAAAAGTTCGGGGACAATCAGCCCCAGCATTTT
TRBV6-5,NA,NA,TRBJ1-5,CASSKPGSNQPQHF,TGTGCCAGCAGCAAACCAGGGAGCAATCAGCCCCAGCATTTT
TRBV29-1,NA,TRBD2,TRBJ2-1,CSGPSSGSPNEQFF,TGCAGCGGACCCTCTAGCGGGAGTCCCAATGAGCAGTTCTTC
TRBV4-2,NA,NA,TRBJ1-3,CASSPVSGNTIYF,TGTGCCAGCAGCCCCGTCTCTGGAAACACCATATATTTT
TRBV7-2,NA,TRBD2,TRBJ2-7,CASSLGLAGWEQYF,TGTGCCAGCAGCTTGGGACTAGCGGGATGGGAGCAGTACTTC
TRBV6-6,NA,NA,TRBJ2-7,CASSSTVTVTYEQYF,TGTGCCAGCAGTTCGACCGTGACGGTCACCTACGAGCAGTACTTC
TRBV2,NA,NA,TRBJ2-3,CASSEGARSTDTQYF,TGTGCCAGCAGTGAAGGGGCCCGAAGCACAGATACGCAGTATTTT
TRBV5-1,NA,NA,TRBJ2-1,CASSSVWVREQFF,TGCGCCAGCAGCTCTGTCTGGGTTCGGGAGCAGTTCTTC
TRBV28,NA,NA,TRBJ2-2,CASSFGTGAGGELFF,TGTGCCAGCAGTTTCGGGACTGGGGCCGGCGGGGAGCTGTTTTTT
TRBV6-5,NA,NA,TRBJ1-1,CASSRGDLVTEAFF,TGTGCCAGCAGCCGGGGGGATTTAGTCACTGAAGCTTTCTTT
TRBV5-4,NA,TRBD1,TRBJ2-3,CASRKGTDTDTQYF,TGTGCCAGCAGGAAAGGGACAGACACAGATACGCAGTATTTT
TRBV28,NA,TRBD1,TRBJ2-1,CASLPGTGKVRRFF,TGTGCCAGCTTGCCAGGGACAGGGAAAGTACGTCGGTTCTTC
TRBV6-1,NA,NA,TRBJ1-5,CASSEGTTSNQPQHF,TGTGCCAGCAGTGAAGGGACCACGAGCAATCAGCCCCAGCATTTT
TRBV7-6,NA,TRBD1,TRBJ1-6,CASSPRQGYSPLHF,TGTGCCAGCAGCCCTCGACAGGGATATTCACCCCTCCACTTT
TRBV5-4,NA,NA,TRBJ2-3,CASSQDWADTQYF,TGTGCCAGCAGCCAAGATTGGGCAGATACGCAGTATTTT
TRBV5-6,NA,NA,TRBJ2-2,CASSLAGAHTGELFF,TGTGCCAGCAGCTTGGCGGGGGCTCACACCGGGGAGCTGTTTTTT
TRBV19,NA,NA,TRBJ2-3,CASRVGGSTDTQYF,TGTGCCAGCCGAGTTGGGGGTAGCACAGATACGCAGTATTTT
TRBV5-4,NA,TRBD1,TRBJ2-3,CASSLDRGNAHTQYF,TGTGCCAGCAGCTTAGACAGGGGGAACGCCCATACGCAGTATTTT
TRBV6-6,NA,TRBD2,TRBJ2-2,CASSRLAGGPGELFF,TGTGCCAGCTCTAGACTAGCGGGAGGGCCCGGGGAGCTGTTTTTT
TRBV19,NA,TRBD2,TRBJ2-1,CASSSSSTSGLYNEQFF,TGTGCCAGTAGTTCCTCCTCGACTAGCGGACTCTACAATGAGCAGTTCTTC
TRBV7-2,NA,TRBD2,TRBJ2-7,CASSLPLAGRSYEQYF,TGTGCCAGCAGCTTACCCCTAGCGGGTAGATCCTACGAGCAGTACTTC
TRBV28,NA,NA,TRBJ2-7,CASRTTGRGYEQYF,TGTGCCAGCAGAACTACAGGGAGAGGGTACGAGCAGTACTTC
TRBV11-3,NA,NA,TRBJ2-5,CASSFSGGQETQYF,TGTGCCAGCAGCTTTTCAGGGGGGCAAGAGACCCAGTACTTC
TRBV13,once,NA,TRBJ2-6,CASTPTRRGTGANVLTF,TGTGCCAGCACCCCGACCCGACGGGGAACAGGGGCCAACGTCCTGACTTTC
TRBV7-9,NA,TRBD2,TRBJ2-3,CASTMGGSRIDTQYF,TGTGCCAGCACCATGGGCGGGAGTCGGATAGATACGCAGTATTTT
TRBV19,NA,TRBD1,TRBJ2-3,CASSIEGRGHADTQYF,TGTGCCAGTAGTATTGAGGGCAGGGGGCATGCAGATACGCAGTATTTT
TRBV28,NA,NA,TRBJ2-4,CASSPSGRGAENIQYF,TGTGCCAGCAGCCCCTCAGGGAGAGGTGCTGAAAACATTCAGTACTTC
TRBV5-1,NA,TRBD2,TRBJ2-6,CASSFYSGTVSGANVLTF,TGCGCCAGCAGCTTTTATAGCGGGACTGTCTCTGGGGCCAACGTCCTGACTTTC
TRBV5-4,NA,TRBD2,TRBJ2-3,CASSSGGLAGGPRDTQYF,TGTGCCAGCAGCTCCGGGGGCCTAGCGGGAGGGCCGAGGGATACGCAGTATTTT
TRBV7-3,NA,TRBD2,TRBJ2-1,CASSAGTTLEQFF,TGTGCCAGCAGCGCCGGGACTACGCTTGAGCAGTTCTTC
TRBV19,NA,TRBD2,TRBJ2-1,CASSIGRDYYNEQFF,TGTGCCAGTAGTATAGGCCGGGACTACTACAATGAGCAGTTCTTC
TRBV5-1,NA,NA,TRBJ2-7,CASRKGDYEQYF,TGCGCCAGCAGGAAGGGGGACTACGAGCAGTACTTC
TRBV28,NA,NA,TRBJ2-3,CASRSGQDTDTQYF,TGTGCCAGCAGGTCGGGTCAGGACACAGATACGCAGTATTTT
TRBV7-8,NA,NA,TRBJ2-7,CASSFKRTPSYEQYF,TGTGCCAGCAGCTTTAAACGGACTCCCTCCTACGAGCAGTACTTC
TRBV5-1,NA,TRBD1,TRBJ2-3,CASSLAGTGKADTQYF,TGCGCCAGCAGCTTAGCCGGGACAGGGAAGGCAGATACGCAGTATTTT
TRBV6-6,NA,TRBD1,TRBJ2-5,CASRRQGQETQYF,TGTGCCAGCCGGAGACAGGGGCAAGAGACCCAGTACTTC
TRBV27,NA,TRBD2,TRBJ2-2,CASSFRLALGTGELFF,TGTGCCAGCAGTTTCAGACTAGCCTTGGGCACCGGGGAGCTGTTTTTT
TRBV7-9,NA,TRBD2,TRBJ2-1,CASSLGASGINEQFF,TGTGCCAGCAGCTTAGGAGCTAGCGGGATCAATGAGCAGTTCTTC
TRBV5-1,NA,NA,TRBJ1-1,CASSLEGARKNTEAFF,TGCGCCAGCAGCTTGGAGGGCGCCAGGAAAAACACTGAAGCTTTCTTT
TRBV19,NA,TRBD2,TRBJ2-1,CASSIQTSGREFF,TGTGCCAGTAGTATACAGACTAGCGGGAGAGAGTTCTTC
TRBV30,NA,NA,TRBJ1-1,CAWSVGGEAFF,TGTGCCTGGAGTGTTGGGGGTGAAGCTTTCTTT
TRBV18,NA,NA,TRBJ2-2,CASSPTGTPFSGELFF,TGTGCCAGCTCACCCACCGGGACTCCCTTTTCCGGGGAGCTGTTTTTT
TRBV7-9,NA,TRBD1,TRBJ2-6,CASSRDRTTSGANVLTF,TGTGCCAGCAGCCGGGACAGGACCACCTCTGGGGCCAACGTCCTGACTTTC
TRBV11-2,NA,NA,TRBJ2-7,CASSPDGGVSSYEQYF,TGTGCCAGCAGCCCCGACGGTGGGGTTAGCTCCTACGAGCAGTACTTC
TRBV10-3,NA,NA,TRBJ1-1,CAISELKQGSTEAFF,TGTGCCATCAGTGAATTGAAGCAGGGGAGCACTGAAGCTTTCTTT
TRBV25-1,NA,NA,TRBJ2-7,CASSEFGRAGSYEQYF,TGTGCCAGCAGTGAATTTGGCCGGGCGGGCTCCTACGAGCAGTACTTC
TRBV27,NA,NA,TRBJ2-6,CASSFWARSGANVLTF,TGTGCCAGCAGTTTTTGGGCGCGCTCTGGGGCCAACGTCCTGACTTTC
TRBV28,NA,TRBD1,TRBJ1-2,CASSSPSGQGPYGYTF,TGTGCCAGCAGTTCCCCTTCCGGACAGGGACCCTATGGCTACACCTTC
TRBV5-4,NA,TRBD1,TRBJ1-2,CASSPDRADGYTF,TGTGCCAGCAGCCCTGACAGGGCGGATGGCTACACCTTC
TRBV15,NA,NA,TRBJ1-5,CATSRDRTSTQPQHF,TGTGCCACCAGCAGAGATAGGACCAGTACTCAGCCCCAGCATTTT
TRBV6-5,NA,NA,TRBJ2-2,CAVSRVSSGELFF,TGTGCCGTCAGCAGGGTTTCGTCCGGGGAGCTGTTTTTT
TRBV28,once,NA,TRBJ2-7,CACRALSYEQYF,TGTGCCTGCCGGGCCCTCTCCTACGAGCAGTACTTC
TRBV10-2,NA,NA,TRBJ1-1,CASSDQVRVTEAFF,TGCGCCAGCAGTGACCAGGTTCGGGTCACTGAAGCTTTCTTT
TRBV7-2,NA,NA,TRBJ1-5,CASSLVDRSNQPQHF,TGTGCCAGCAGCTTAGTGGACAGAAGCAATCAGCCCCAGCATTTT
TRBV7-8,NA,TRBD2,TRBJ2-7,CASSSPTSGAYEQYF,TGTGCCAGCAGCTCACCGACTAGCGGGGCCTACGAGCAGTACTTC
TRBV5-1,NA,NA,TRBJ2-7,CASSDYGDYEQYF,TGCGCCAGCAGCGACTATGGTGACTACGAGCAGTACTTC
TRBV5-1,NA,NA,TRBJ1-2,CASSLAPGSIYGYTF,TGCGCCAGCAGCTTAGCACCGGGTTCCATCTATGGCTACACCTTC